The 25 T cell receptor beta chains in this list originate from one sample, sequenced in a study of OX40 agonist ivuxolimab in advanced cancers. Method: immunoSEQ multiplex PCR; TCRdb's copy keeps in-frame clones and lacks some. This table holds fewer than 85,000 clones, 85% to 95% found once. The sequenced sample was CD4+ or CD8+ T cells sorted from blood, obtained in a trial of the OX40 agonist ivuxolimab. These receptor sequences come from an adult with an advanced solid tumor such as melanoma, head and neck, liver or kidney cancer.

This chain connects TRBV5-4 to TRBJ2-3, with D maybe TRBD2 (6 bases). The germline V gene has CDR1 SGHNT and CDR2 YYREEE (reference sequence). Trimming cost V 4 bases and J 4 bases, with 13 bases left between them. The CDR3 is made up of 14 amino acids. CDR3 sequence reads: CASSQLEGPDTQYF. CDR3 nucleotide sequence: TGTGCCAGCAGCCAACTGGAGGGGCCAGATACGCAGTATTTT.

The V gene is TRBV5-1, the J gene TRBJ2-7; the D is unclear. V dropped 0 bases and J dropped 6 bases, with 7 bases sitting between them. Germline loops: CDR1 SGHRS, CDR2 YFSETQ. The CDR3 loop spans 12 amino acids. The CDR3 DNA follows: TGCGCCAGCAGCTTGGAGTTTGGCGAGCAGTACTTC. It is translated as CASSLEFGEQYF.

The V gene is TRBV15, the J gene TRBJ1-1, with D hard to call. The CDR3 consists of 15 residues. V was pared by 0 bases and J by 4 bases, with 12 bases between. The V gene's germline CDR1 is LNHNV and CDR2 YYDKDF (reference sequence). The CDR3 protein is CATSREGSGFTEAFF. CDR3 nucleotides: TGTGCCACCAGCAGAGAGGGCAGCGGGTTCACTGAAGCTTTCTTT.

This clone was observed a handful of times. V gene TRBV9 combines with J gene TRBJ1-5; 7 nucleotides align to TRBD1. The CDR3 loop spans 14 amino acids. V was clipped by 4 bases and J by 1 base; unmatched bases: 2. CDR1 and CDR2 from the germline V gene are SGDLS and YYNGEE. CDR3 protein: CASSRDRSNQPQHF. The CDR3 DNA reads TGTGCCAGCAGCAGGGACAGAAGCAATCAGCCCCAGCATTTT.

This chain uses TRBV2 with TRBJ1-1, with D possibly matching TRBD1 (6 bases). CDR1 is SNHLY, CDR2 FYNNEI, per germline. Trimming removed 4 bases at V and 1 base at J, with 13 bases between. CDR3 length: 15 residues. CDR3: CASSGYLGGNTEAFF. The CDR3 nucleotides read TGTGCCAGCAGTGGCTACTTAGGGGGGAACACTGAAGCTTTCTTT.

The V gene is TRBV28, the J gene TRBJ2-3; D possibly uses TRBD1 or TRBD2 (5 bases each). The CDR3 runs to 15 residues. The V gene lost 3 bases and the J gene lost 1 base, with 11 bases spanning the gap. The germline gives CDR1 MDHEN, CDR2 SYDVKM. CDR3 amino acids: CASSFPGAGTDTQYF. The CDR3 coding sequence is TGTGCCAGCAGTTTCCCCGGGGCGGGCACAGATACGCAGTATTTT.

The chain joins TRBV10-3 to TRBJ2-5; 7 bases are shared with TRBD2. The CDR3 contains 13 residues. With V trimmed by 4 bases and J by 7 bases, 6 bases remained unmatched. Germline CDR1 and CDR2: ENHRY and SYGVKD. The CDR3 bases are TGTGCCATCAGTGGAGGGACTACCTTGACCCAGTACTTC. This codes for CAISGGTTLTQYF.

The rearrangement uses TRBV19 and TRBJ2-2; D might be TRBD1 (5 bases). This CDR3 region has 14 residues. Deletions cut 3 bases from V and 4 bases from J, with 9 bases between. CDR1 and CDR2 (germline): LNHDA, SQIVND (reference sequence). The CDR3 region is CASSIQGSTGELFF. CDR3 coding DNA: TGTGCCAGTAGTATTCAGGGTAGCACCGGGGAGCTGTTTTTT.

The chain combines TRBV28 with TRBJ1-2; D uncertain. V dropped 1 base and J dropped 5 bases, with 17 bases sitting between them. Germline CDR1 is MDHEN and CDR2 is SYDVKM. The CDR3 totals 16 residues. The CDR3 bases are TGTGCCAGCAGTTTATTTGGCAGTACGGAGGGTTATGGCTACACCTTC. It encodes CASSLFGSTEGYGYTF.

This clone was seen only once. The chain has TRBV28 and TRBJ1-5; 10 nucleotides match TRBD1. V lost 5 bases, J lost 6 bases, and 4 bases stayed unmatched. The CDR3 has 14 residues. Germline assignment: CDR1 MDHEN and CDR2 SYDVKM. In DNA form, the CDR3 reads TGTGCCAGCAGTCGGGACAGGGGTCGTCAGCCCCAGCATTTT. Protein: CASSRDRGRQPQHF.

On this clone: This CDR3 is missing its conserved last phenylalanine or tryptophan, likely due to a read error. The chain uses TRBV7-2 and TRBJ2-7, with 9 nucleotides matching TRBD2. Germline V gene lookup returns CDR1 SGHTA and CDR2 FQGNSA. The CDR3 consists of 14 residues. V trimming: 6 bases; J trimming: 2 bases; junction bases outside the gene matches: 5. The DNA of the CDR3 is TGTGCCAGCAGGACTAGCGGAAATGCCTACGAGCAGTACCTC. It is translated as CASRTSGNAYEQYL.

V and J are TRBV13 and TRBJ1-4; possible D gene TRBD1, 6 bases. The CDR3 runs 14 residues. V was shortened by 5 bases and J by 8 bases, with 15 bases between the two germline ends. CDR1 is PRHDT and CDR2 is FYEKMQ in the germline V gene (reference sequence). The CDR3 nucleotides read TGTGCCAGCAGCATACTCTCTACAGGGGAAAAACTGTTTTTT. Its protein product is CASSILSTGEKLFF.

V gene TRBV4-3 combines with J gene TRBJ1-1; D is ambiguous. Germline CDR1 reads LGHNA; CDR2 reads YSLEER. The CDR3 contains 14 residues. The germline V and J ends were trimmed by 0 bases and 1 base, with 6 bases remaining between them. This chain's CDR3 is CASSQDPTNTEAFF. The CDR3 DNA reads TGCGCCAGCAGCCAAGATCCAACGAACACTGAAGCTTTCTTT.

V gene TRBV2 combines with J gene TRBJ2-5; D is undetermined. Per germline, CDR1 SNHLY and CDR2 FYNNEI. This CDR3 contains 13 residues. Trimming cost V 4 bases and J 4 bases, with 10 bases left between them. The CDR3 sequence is CASSGLTAETQYF. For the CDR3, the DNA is TGTGCCAGCAGTGGGCTGACGGCAGAGACCCAGTACTTC.

CDR3 nucleotide sequence: TGCGCCAGCAGCTGGGACAGGTCGGGAGAGCAGTACTTC. Translated, it gives CASSWDRSGEQYF. V and J are TRBV5-1 and TRBJ2-7; the match to TRBD1 covers 8 bases. Germline V CDR1 and CDR2: SGHRS, YFSETQ. V trimming: 3 bases; J trimming: 7 bases; junction bases outside the gene matches: 6. The CDR3 runs 13 residues.

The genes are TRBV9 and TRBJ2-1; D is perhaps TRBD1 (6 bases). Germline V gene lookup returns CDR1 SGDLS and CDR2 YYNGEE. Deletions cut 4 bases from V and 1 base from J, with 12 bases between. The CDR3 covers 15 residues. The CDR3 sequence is CASSPRRGSYNEQFF. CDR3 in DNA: TGTGCCAGCAGCCCCCGTAGGGGGTCCTACAATGAGCAGTTCTTC.

This CDR3 is CASSLSRTGETQYF. CDR3 in DNA: TGTGCCAGCAGCTTATCGAGGACAGGAGAGACCCAGTACTTC. The chain uses TRBV7-8 and TRBJ2-5; TRBD1 agrees at 7 bases. Germline V gene data show CDR1 as SGHVS and CDR2 as FQNEAQ. The length of the CDR3 is 14 residues. V lost 2 bases and J lost 4; bases outside the gene matches: 4.

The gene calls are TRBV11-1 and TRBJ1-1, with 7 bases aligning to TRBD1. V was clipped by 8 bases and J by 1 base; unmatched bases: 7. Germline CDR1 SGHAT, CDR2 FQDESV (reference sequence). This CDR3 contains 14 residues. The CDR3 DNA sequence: TGTGCCAGCTACTTGGACAGGCCGAACACTGAAGCTTTCTTT. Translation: CASYLDRPNTEAFF. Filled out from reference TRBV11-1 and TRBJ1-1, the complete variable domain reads EAEVAQSPRYKITEKSQAVAFWCDPISGHATLYWYRQILGQGPELLVQFQDESVVDDSQLPKDRFSAERLKGVDSTLKIQPAELGDSAMYLCASYLDRPNTEAFFGQGTRLTVV.

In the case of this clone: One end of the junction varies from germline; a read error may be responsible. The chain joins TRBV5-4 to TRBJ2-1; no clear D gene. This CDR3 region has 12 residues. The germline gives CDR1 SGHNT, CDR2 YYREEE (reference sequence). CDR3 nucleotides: TGTGCCAGCCGCTTGGGTAGGAATGAGCAGTTCTTC. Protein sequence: CASRLGRNEQFF.

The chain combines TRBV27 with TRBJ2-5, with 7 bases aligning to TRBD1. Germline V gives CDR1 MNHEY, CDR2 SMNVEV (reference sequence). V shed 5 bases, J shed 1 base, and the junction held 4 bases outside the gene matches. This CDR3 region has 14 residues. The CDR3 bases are TGTGCCAGCAGTAGGGGACAGTCCCAAGAGACCCAGTACTTC. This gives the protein CASSRGQSQETQYF.

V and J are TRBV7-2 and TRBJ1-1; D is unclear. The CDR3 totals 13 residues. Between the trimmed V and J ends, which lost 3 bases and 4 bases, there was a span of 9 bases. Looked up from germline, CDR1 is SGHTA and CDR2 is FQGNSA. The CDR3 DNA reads TGTGCCAGCAGCTTGCGGGCGCGCACTGAAGCTTTCTTT. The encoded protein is CASSLRARTEAFF.

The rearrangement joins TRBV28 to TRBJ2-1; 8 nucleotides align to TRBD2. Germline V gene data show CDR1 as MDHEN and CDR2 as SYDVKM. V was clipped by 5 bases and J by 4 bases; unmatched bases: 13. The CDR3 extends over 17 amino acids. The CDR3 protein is CASSPQRGTSPYNEQFF. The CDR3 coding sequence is TGTGCCAGCAGTCCCCAGCGGGGGACTAGTCCGTACAATGAGCAGTTCTTC.

The CDR3 here is CASSLTDYSYEQYF. Here the CDR3 DNA reads TGTGCCAGCAGCTTAACGGACTACTCCTACGAGCAGTACTTC. V usage is TRBV7-6 and J usage is TRBJ2-7; TRBD2 is a possible D gene (6 bases). This CDR3 has 14 residues. The germline V and J ends were trimmed by 2 bases and 0 bases, with 8 bases remaining between them. Germline V gene lookup returns CDR1 SGHVS and CDR2 FNYEAQ.

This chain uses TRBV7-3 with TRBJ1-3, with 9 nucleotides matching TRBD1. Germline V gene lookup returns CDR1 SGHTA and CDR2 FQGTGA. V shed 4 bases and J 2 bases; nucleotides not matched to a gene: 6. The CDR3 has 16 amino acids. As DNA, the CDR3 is TGTGCCAGCAGCTCGACAGGGGGTTATGCTGGAAACACCATATATTTT. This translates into CASSSTGGYAGNTIYF.

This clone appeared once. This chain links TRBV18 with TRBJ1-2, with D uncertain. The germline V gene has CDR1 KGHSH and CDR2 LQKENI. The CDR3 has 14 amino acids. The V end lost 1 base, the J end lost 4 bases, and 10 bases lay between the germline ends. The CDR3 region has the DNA TGTGCCAGCTCACCACAGAAGGGCCTCTATGGCTACACCTTC. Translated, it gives CASSPQKGLYGYTF.